This record concerns one T cell receptor beta chain sequence. This CDR3 is built from 13 residues. V lost 4 bases, J lost 7 bases, and 5 bases stayed unmatched. CDR1 is MNHEY, CDR2 SVGAGI, per germline. Per the authors' pipeline: Amplification from reference gene primers served as the basis for estimated nucleated cell counts. Assay: immunoSEQ multiplex PCR; the TCRdb copy retains only in-frame clones and omits some. V and J calls and clone size come straight from that table; D and trimming were deduced from the DNA. The sample contains about 140,000 clones, about 87% of which appear only once. These data originate in a study of blood T cell repertoires in COVID-19. Overall study: Specimens from acute and convalescent COVID-19 originated in the United States, Italy and Spain. Sources were T cells, B-cell-depleted T cells, or PBMCs; the material itself was cDNA or gDNA.

Seattle participants joined during active infection and were tracked over time. The sample was peripheral blood. This TCR came from a human donor with COVID-19, enrolled during active disease. The donor label of this sample is uncertain. The chain is built from TRBV6-5 and TRBJ2-7; 9 bases match TRBD1. The CDR3 DNA is TGTGCCAGCAGTTTCGACAGGGGGTTGGAGCAGTACTTC. This sequence encodes CASSFDRGLEQYF.